These T cell receptor beta chains were read from a single sample in a study of regulatory T cells in long-lasting Graves disease. TCRdb itself ran the multiplex PCR reads through MiXCR, one entry per CDR3 protein. Of roughly 400,000 distinct CDR3 sequences listed, more than 20% were seen once; the top ten hold roughly 20%. Sample: peripheral blood mononuclear cells (PBMCs), taken when the disease was refractory, from a patient treated with antithyroid drugs. These receptors were obtained from a female donor with Graves disease. The CDR3 runs from the conserved cysteine through the conserved F or W. The order of the fields is V gene, D gene, J gene, clone size, CDR3 protein, CDR3 DNA. The D gene is left open where the match is weak. Clone size, where shown, is once, few, many, or a class for clones that have expanded.

TRBV5-6	.	TRBJ2-3	.	CASSLEAGKVDTQYF	TGTGCCAGCAGCTTGGAGGCAGGGAAGGTCGATACGCAGTATTTT
TRBV6-1	.	TRBJ2-7	.	CASSHSQGDEQYF	TGTGCCAGCAGCCACAGTCAGGGAGACGAGCAGTACTTC
TRBV5-1	.	TRBJ2-7	.	CASSLGTAGRHEQYF	TGCGCCAGCAGCTTGGGGACCGCGGGGCGCCACGAGCAGTACTTC
TRBV6-1	TRBD1	TRBJ1-5	many	CASRTGELQPQHF	TGTGCCAGCAGGACAGGGGAGCTTCAGCCCCAGCATTTT
TRBV20-1	.	TRBJ2-5	.	CSARGLIWGSHQETQYF	TGCAGTGCTAGAGGGTTAATTTGGGGGAGCCACCAAGAGACCCAGTACTTC
TRBV11-2	.	TRBJ2-7	many	CASRGWQGEQYF	TGTGCCAGCCGGGGGTGGCAGGGAGAGCAGTACTTC
TRBV12-3/TRBV12-4	.	TRBJ1-4	many	CASSSYSQGIEKLFF	TGTGCCAGCAGTTCTTACTCCCAGGGGATTGAAAAACTGTTTTTT
TRBV28	.	TRBJ2-1	once	CASSLLQPSYNEQFF	TGTGCCAGCAGTTTACTACAGCCGTCCTACAATGAGCAGTTCTTC
TRBV5-8	TRBD1	TRBJ2-5	.	CASRLGQIPETQYF	TGTGCCAGCAGATTGGGACAGATCCCCGAGACCCAGTACTTC
TRBV25-1	.	TRBJ1-5	.	CASSQEGGNQPQHF	TGTGCCAGCAGCCAGGAGGGGGGCAATCAGCCCCAGCATTTT
TRBV27	.	TRBJ2-7	few	CASSLDSFYEQYF	TGTGCCAGCAGTTTAGATAGCTTCTACGAGCAGTACTTC
TRBV12-3/TRBV12-4	.	TRBJ2-6	.	CASTPDNAGANVLTF	TGTGCCAGCACCCCTGACAATGCTGGGGCCAACGTCCTGACTTTC
TRBV20-1	.	TRBJ1-2	few	CSVLSGDGDYGYTF	TGCAGTGTCTTATCAGGGGACGGGGACTATGGCTACACCTTC
TRBV7-9	.	TRBJ2-5	many	CATGRTSQETQYF	TGTGCCACGGGTCGGACAAGCCAAGAGACCCAGTACTTC
TRBV20-1	TRBD1	TRBJ1-1	.	CSARRTGGMNTEAFF	TGCAGTGCTAGAAGGACAGGGGGCATGAACACTGAAGCTTTCTTT
TRBV18	TRBD1	TRBJ1-2	many	CASSLEQGYGYTF	TGTGCCAGCTCACTGGAACAGGGGTATGGCTACACCTTC
TRBV6-1	.	TRBJ2-7	few	CASTRPPYEQYF	TGTGCCAGCACGCGACCCCCCTACGAGCAGTACTTC
TRBV6-1	TRBD2	TRBJ2-2	.	CASSALAAKGPGELFF	TGTGCCAGCAGTGCACTAGCGGCTAAAGGCCCCGGGGAGCTGTTTTTT
TRBV5-5	.	TRBJ1-2	many	CASSLRWQNYGYTF	TGTGCCAGCAGCTTAAGGTGGCAGAACTATGGCTACACCTTC
TRBV13	.	TRBJ2-1	once	CASSPPFANEQFF	TGTGCCAGCAGCCCCCCCTTTGCCAATGAGCAGTTCTTC
TRBV6-1	.	TRBJ2-7	many	CASRAPAPADEQYF	TGTGCCAGCAGGGCCCCGGCTCCTGCCGACGAGCAGTACTTC
TRBV11-2	.	TRBJ1-6	many	CASSVTGINNSPLHF	TGTGCCAGCAGCGTAACAGGAATAAATAATTCACCCCTCCACTTT
TRBV29-1	.	TRBJ2-5	once	CSGLGVDLETQYF	TGCAGCGGCCTAGGGGTTGATTTGGAGACCCAGTACTTC
TRBV29-1	TRBD2	TRBJ2-5	.	CSVGGGGGETQYF	TGCAGCGTTGGCGGGGGGGGCGGAGAGACCCAGTACTTC
TRBV7-9	TRBD1	TRBJ1-1	.	CASSTWDSSLENTEAFF	TGTGCCAGCAGCACCTGGGACAGCTCTTTAGAGAACACTGAAGCTTTCTTT
TRBV9	.	TRBJ1-1	.	CASSSGTLGNTEAFF	TGTGCCAGCTCCTCTGGGACTTTGGGAAACACTGAAGCTTTCTTT
TRBV15	.	TRBJ1-4	many	CATSRGQGPATNEKLFF	TGTGCCACCAGCAGAGGTCAGGGCCCCGCAACTAATGAAAAACTGTTTTTT
TRBV29-1	TRBD2	TRBJ2-7	.	CSVITGGLAGREQYF	TGCAGCGTTATCACTGGCGGATTAGCGGGACGGGAGCAGTACTTC
TRBV6-1	.	TRBJ2-1	few	CASSEGTPRLEQFF	TGTGCCAGCAGTGAAGGGACCCCCCGTCTTGAGCAGTTCTTC
TRBV6-1	.	TRBJ2-7	.	CASSNGYGQYF	TGTGCCAGCAGCAATGGGTACGGGCAGTACTTC
TRBV20-1	.	TRBJ2-5	.	CSAVRLEETQYF	TGCAGTGCTGTCCGACTCGAAGAGACCCAGTACTTC